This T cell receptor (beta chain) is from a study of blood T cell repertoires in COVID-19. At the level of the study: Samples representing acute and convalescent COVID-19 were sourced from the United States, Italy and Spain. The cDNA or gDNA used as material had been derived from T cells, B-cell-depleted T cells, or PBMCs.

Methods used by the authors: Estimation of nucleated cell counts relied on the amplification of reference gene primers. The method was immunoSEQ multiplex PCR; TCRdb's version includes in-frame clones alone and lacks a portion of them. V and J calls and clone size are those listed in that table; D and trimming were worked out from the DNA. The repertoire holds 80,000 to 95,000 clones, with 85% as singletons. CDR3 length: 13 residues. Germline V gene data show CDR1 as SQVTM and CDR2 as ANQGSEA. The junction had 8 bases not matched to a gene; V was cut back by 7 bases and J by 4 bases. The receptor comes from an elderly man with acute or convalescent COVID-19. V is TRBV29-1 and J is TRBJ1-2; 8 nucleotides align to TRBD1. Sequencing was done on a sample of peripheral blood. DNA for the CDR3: TGCAGCGCGACGCAGGGGGCTGGCTATGGCTACACCTTC. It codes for CSATQGAGYGYTF. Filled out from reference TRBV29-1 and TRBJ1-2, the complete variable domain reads SAVISQKPSRDICQRGTSLTIQCQVDSQVTMMFWYRQQPGQSLTLIATANQGSEATYESGFVIDKFPISRPNLTFSTLTVSNMSPEDSSIYLCSATQGAGYGYTFGSGTRLTVV.